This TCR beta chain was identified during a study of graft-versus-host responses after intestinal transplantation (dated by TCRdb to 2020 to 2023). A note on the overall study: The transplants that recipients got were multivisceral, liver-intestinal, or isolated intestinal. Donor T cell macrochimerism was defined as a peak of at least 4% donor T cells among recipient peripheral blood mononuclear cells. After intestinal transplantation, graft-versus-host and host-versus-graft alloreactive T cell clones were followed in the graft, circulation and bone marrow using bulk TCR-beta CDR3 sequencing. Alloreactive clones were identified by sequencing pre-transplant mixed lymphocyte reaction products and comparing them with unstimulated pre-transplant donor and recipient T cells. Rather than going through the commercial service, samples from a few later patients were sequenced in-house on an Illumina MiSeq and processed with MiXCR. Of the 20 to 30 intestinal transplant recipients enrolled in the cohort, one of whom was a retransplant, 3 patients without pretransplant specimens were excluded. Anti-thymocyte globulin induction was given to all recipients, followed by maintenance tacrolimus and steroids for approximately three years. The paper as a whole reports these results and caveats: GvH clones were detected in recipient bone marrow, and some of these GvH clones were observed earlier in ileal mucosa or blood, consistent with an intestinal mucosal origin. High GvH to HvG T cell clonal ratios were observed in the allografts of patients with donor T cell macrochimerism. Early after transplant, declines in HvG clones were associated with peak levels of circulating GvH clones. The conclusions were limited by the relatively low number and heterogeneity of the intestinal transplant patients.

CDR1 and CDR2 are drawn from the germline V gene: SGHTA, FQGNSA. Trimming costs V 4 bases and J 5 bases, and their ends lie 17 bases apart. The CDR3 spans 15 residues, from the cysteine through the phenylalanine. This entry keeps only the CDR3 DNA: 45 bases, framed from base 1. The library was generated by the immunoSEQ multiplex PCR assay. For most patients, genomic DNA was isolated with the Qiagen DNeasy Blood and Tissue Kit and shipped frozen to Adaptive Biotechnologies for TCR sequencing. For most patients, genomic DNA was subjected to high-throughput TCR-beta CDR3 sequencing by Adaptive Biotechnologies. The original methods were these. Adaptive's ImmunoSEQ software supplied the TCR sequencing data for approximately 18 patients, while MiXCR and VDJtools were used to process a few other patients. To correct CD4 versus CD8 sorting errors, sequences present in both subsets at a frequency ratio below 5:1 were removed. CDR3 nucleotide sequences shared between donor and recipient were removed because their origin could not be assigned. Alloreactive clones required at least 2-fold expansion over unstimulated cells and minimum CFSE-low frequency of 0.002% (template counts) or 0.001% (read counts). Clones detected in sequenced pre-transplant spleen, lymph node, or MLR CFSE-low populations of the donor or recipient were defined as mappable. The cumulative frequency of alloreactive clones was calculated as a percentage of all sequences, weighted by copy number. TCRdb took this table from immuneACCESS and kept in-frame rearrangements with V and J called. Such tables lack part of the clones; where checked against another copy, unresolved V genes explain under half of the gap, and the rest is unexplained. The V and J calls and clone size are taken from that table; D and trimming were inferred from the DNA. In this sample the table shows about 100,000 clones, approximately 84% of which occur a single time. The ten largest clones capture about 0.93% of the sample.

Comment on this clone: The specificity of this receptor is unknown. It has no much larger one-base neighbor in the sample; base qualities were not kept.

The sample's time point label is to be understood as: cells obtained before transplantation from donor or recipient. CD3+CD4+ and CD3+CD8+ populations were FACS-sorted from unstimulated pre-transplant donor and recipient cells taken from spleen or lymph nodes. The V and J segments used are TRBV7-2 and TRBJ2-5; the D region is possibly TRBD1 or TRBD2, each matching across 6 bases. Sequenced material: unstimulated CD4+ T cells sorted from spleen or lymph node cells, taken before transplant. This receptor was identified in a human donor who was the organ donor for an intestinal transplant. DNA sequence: TGTGCCAGCAGCTCAGAGAGGGGGAGGATGGAGACCCAGTACTTC. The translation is CASSSERGRMETQYF.